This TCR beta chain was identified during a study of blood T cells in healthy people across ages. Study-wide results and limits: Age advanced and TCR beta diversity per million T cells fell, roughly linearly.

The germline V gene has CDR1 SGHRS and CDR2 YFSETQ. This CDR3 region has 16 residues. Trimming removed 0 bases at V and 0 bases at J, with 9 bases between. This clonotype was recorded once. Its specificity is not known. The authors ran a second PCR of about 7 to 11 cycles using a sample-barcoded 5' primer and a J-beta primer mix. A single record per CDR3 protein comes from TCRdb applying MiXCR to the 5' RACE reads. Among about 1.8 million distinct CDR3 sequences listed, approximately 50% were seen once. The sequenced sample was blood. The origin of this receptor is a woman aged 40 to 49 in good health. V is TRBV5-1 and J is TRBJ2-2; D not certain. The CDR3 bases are TGCGCCAGCAGCTTGGACCTAGGCGCGAACACCGGGGAGCTGTTTTTT. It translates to CASSLDLGANTGELFF.